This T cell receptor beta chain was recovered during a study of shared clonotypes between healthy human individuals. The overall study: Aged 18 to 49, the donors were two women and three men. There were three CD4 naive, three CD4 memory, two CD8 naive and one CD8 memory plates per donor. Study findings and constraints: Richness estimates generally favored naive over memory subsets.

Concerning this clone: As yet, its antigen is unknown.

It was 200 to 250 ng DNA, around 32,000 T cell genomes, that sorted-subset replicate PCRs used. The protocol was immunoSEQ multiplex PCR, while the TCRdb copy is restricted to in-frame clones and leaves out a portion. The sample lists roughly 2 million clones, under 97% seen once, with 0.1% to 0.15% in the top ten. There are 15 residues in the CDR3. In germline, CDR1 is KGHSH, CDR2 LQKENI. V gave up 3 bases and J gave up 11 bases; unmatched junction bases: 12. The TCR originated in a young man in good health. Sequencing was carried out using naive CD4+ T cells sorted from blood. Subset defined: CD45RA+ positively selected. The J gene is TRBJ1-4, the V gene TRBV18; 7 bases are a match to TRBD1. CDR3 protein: CASSPQQGQREKLFF. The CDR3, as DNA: TGTGCCAGCTCACCGCAACAGGGGCAGCGAGAGAAACTGTTTTTT. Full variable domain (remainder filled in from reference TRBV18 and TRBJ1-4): NAGVMQNPRHLVRRRGQEARLRCSPMKGHSHVYWYRQLPEEGLKFMVYLQKENIIDESGMPKERFSAEFPKEGPSILRIQQVVRGDSAAYFCASSPQQGQREKLFFGSGTQLSVL.